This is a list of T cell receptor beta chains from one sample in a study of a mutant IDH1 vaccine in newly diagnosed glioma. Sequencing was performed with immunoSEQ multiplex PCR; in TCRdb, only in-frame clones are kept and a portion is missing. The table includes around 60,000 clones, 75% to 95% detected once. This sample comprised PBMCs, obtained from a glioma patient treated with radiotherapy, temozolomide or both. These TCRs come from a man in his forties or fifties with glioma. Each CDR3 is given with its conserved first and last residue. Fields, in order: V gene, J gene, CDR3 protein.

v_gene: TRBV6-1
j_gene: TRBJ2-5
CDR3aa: CASSEGPGSLRIETQYF

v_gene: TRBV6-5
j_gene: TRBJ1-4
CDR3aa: CASSSHSENEKLFF

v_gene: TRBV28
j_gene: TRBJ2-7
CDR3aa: CASSRTGGIVEQYF

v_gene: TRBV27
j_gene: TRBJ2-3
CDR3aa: CASTPVAQRRTTDTQYF

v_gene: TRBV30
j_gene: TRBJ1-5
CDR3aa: CAWSVRGNQPQHF

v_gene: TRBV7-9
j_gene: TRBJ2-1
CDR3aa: CASRPLEGGGTGAWNEQFF

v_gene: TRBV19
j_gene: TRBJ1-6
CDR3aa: CASSIQGGLGSPLHF

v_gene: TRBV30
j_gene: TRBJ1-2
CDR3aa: CAWSGGQGITDGYTF

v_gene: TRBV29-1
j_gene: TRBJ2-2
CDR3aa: CSVVVRTELFF

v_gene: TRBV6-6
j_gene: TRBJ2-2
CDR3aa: CASRSTGTGGTGELFF

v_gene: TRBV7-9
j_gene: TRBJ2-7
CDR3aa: CASSSDRGVHEQYF

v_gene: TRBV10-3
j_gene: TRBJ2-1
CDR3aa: CAISDPNPERGVSNEQFF

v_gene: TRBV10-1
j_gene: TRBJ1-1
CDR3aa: CAGPQGTLPNTEAFF

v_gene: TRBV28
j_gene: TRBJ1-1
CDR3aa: CASRYGQGDLREAFF

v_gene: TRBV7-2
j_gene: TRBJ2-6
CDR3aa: CASSLPGASGANVLTF

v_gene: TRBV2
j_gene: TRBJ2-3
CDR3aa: CASSLGRPDTQYF

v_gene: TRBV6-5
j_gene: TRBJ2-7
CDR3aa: CASRGPGQGIYEQYF